The clone carrying this T cell receptor beta chain was seen only a few times. Its target is not known. This entry is derived from a study of cytomegalovirus exposure and HLA in healthy donors. Study-wide points: Researchers counted around 150 TCR beta chains as cytomegalovirus-associated. The authors reported that TCR beta sequences could predict HLA-A and HLA-B alleles. These predictions were accurate for most subjects in the first cohort. The authors confirmed in vitro that a few CMV-associated chains were specific for CMV antigens.

The PCR was carried out with 60 Vbeta primers and 13 Jbeta primers. Repertoires were generated with immunoSEQ multiplex PCR, while TCRdb's copy carries only in-frame clones and drops some. The repertoire includes around 170,000 clones, approximately 83% of them detected once, and about 1.4% sits in the top ten. Germline CDR1 reads MGHRA; CDR2 reads YSYEKL. CDR3 length equals 14 residues. Trimming shortened V by 0 bases and J by 2 bases, and 7 bases separated the two germline ends. At collection, donors were nominally healthy, but unrecorded immune exposures were probable. The chain has TRBV4-1 and TRBJ1-1; D not resolved. The TCR originated in a woman under 30 in good health and CMV-seronegative. Sequenced input: PBMCs. In nucleotides, the CDR3 is TGCGCCAGCAGCCAAGATCGGGGAAACACTGAAGCTTTCTTT. It specifies CASSQDRGNTEAFF.